This T cell receptor beta chain was profiled in a study of shared clonotypes between healthy human individuals. Study-wide results and caveats: When compared with the clonotypes that were shared by all four sorted-subset donors, the non-shared clonotypes turned out to have lower generation probabilities.

Sequencing was performed with immunoSEQ multiplex PCR; in TCRdb, only in-frame clones are kept and a portion is missing. The repertoire includes around 2.3 million clones, nearly 97% of them detected once, and approximately 0.13% sits in the top ten. CDR1 and CDR2 from the germline V gene are SGHNT and YYREEE (reference sequence). The CDR3 is 15 residues long. V trimming: 2 bases; J trimming: 8 bases; junction bases outside the gene matches: 8. Notes on this clone: Its antigen remains unidentified.

This chain uses TRBV5-4 with TRBJ1-1; 11 positions agree with TRBD1. The sample was naive CD4+ T cells sorted from blood. Subset given: CD45RA+ positively selected. The source is a young man in good health. This CDR3 reads CASSLGQGAFTEAFF. In nucleotides, the CDR3 is TGTGCCAGCAGCTTAGGACAGGGGGCGTTTACCGAAGCTTTCTTT.